This TCR beta chain was recovered during a study of blood T cell repertoires in COVID-19. Study information: The origin of the acute and convalescent COVID-19 samples was the United States, Italy and Spain.

V was clipped by 6 bases and J by 5 bases, with 8 bases between them. This CDR3 is 13 amino acids long. Assay: immunoSEQ multiplex PCR; the TCRdb copy retains only in-frame clones and omits some. The table lists approximately 300,000 clones, approximately 85% of them singletons. This receptor was obtained from a woman aged 45 to 65 with acute or convalescent COVID-19. This chain joins TRBV12-3 or TRBV12-4 and TRBJ1-6; D possibly corresponds to TRBD1 (5 bases). Material: peripheral blood. The CDR3 nucleotides are TGTGCCAGCAGACAGGTGAATAATTCACCCCTCCACTTT. Its protein product is CASRQVNNSPLHF.